This T cell receptor (beta chain) was retrieved from a study of blood T cell repertoires in COVID-19. Study-wide context: Samples came from the United States, Italy and Spain, spanning acute and convalescent COVID-19. Nucleic acid was either cDNA or gDNA, and it came from T cells, B-cell-depleted T cells, or PBMCs.

In the source study's methods: By means of reference gene primer amplification, nucleated cell counts were estimated. Libraries were prepared by immunoSEQ multiplex PCR; TCRdb keeps only in-frame clonotypes and omits some of them. V and J calls and clone size are given by that table; D and trimming were obtained from the DNA. The sample shows fewer than 100,000 clones, approximately 80% of them seen only once. The CDR3 is 14 amino acids. Trimming took off 1 base at V and 7 bases at J, with 9 bases between the two ends. The germline gives CDR1 SGDLS, CDR2 YYNGEE. The chain links TRBV9 to TRBJ1-6; no clear D gene. The sequence was collected from a man aged 45-65 years with acute or convalescent COVID-19. The sequenced material came from peripheral blood. CDR3 in amino acids: CASSVREGNSPLHF. CDR3 nucleotide sequence: TGTGCCAGCAGCGTACGGGAAGGGAATTCACCCCTCCACTTT.